The source of this T cell receptor beta chain is a study of T cells in Graves' hyperthyroidism and ophthalmopathy. Germline loops: CDR1 SGHKS, CDR2 YYEKEE (reference sequence). With 4 bases removed from V and 4 bases from J, the gap between germline ends came to 17 bases. CDR3 size: 15 residues. Researchers amplified the TCR beta CDR3 regions from RNA transcripts. Researchers ran a first-round RT-PCR on the TCR CDR3 using the HTBI primer set. TCRdb re-derived calls from the multiplex PCR reads in MiXCR, one entry per CDR3 protein. Of some 400,000 distinct CDR3 sequences in the sample, over 11% were seen once. Note on this clonotype: A read error may explain this, as a much larger clone is one base away. The conserved phenylalanine or tryptophan normally closing the CDR3 is absent here, so this likely arose from a read error.

Clinical symptoms, serum thyroxine, TRAb, thyroid ultrasound and orbital computed tomography informed diagnoses. The chain is built from TRBV5-5 and TRBJ1-2; tentatively, D is TRBD1 (6 bases). The receptor was derived from a woman aged 60-75 years with Graves' hyperthyroidism. What was sequenced was blood. The CDR3 loop reads CASSNQQGTPYGYTL. CDR3 bases: TGTGCCAGCAGCAATCAACAGGGCACTCCCTATGGCTACACCCTC.